This T cell receptor beta chain was sequenced during a study of T cell repertoires in cytomegalovirus infection. At the level of the study: Indications of both CMV infection and matching HLA type were provided by public TCR beta signatures.

MiXCR, applied by TCRdb to the reads, yields one record per CDR3 protein. The sample lists about 920,000 distinct CDR3 sequences, less than 35% occurring once. This clonotype showed up just a few times. What it recognizes is unknown. The receptor was derived from a human donor in good health (CMV status not recorded). Some clones in this sample may be carry-over from other donors' samples. This sample comprised cultured CD8+ T cells from PBMCs, obtained from culture after CMV antigen stimulation.

CDR3 nucleotide sequence: TGTGCCAGCAGCCCCCCCAGCTTGGGCACAGATACGCAGTATTTT. Translation: CASSPPSLGTDTQYF. This chain links TRBV11-2 with TRBJ2-3; unclear D gene. The CDR3 has 15 residues. V was clipped by 5 bases and J by 1 base, with 13 bases between them. CDR1 SGHAT and CDR2 FQNNGV come from the germline V gene.